This TCR beta chain was identified during a study of T cells after yellow fever vaccination. Whole-study context: When fractions had low cell numbers, they were prepared with SMART-Seq v4 Ultra Low Input.

This clonotype was seen ten or more times. Universal primer sites and UMIs were introduced during 5'RACE template-switching synthesis of TCR cDNA. MiXCR, run by TCRdb on the 5' RACE reads, gives a single entry per CDR3 protein. The table includes about 25,000 distinct CDR3 sequences, around 3.4% detected once. Whole-study findings and limits: Clonotypes appearing in both CD4 and CD8 compartments existed, and their share was small. Primary-vaccination clones mostly resurfaced post-booster (nearly 97% CD4, approximately 89% CD8).

The junction had 9 bases not matched to a gene; V was cut back by 4 bases and J by 2 bases. This CDR3 contains 17 residues. Germline CDR1 SGHRS, CDR2 YFSETQ. Material: PBMCs, either bulk or a sorted T-cell subset (CD4+, CD8+, memory, or dextramer-sorted; not recorded which), obtained about 49 days after the first yellow fever vaccination. The clonotype was recovered from a man between 18 and 35 years old who received the YFV17D yellow fever vaccine. The chain employs TRBV5-1 and TRBJ1-4; 9 nucleotides line up with TRBD1. CDR3 protein: CASSVPGTGSTNEKLFF. The CDR3 coding sequence is TGCGCCAGCAGCGTGCCCGGGACAGGGTCTACTAATGAAAAACTGTTTTTT.